The next 26 T cell receptor beta chains were all read from a single sample in a study of cytomegalovirus exposure and HLA in healthy donors. This PCR relied on a set of 60 Vbeta primers and 13 Jbeta primers. The assay was immunoSEQ multiplex PCR, and TCRdb's table has in-frame clones only and misses some. There are about 95,000 clones in the sample; around 71% occur only once, and almost 8.5% lies in the top ten. Sequencing was done on a sample of PBMCs. These receptors originate from a man between 60 and 75 years old in good health and CMV-seronegative.

This clone has more than one count but fewer than ten. The chain recombines TRBV14 with TRBJ2-1; weak D call: TRBD1 (6 bases). Germline CDR1 reads SGHDN; CDR2 reads FVKESK. This CDR3 is built from 16 residues. The germline V and J ends were trimmed by 1 base and 5 bases, with 15 bases remaining between them. The DNA of the CDR3 is TGTGCCAGCAGCCAAGGAAGATCTGACAGGCACAATGAGCAGTTCTTC. Translating gives CASSQGRSDRHNEQFF.

This chain uses TRBV25-1 with TRBJ2-2, with 8 bases fitting TRBD2. The germline CDR1 and CDR2 sequences are MGHDK and SYGVNS. The J segment lost 1 base and the V segment lost 4 bases, leaving 8 bases of the junction unmatched. The CDR3 contains 17 residues. The CDR3 protein is CASSGRWREENTGELFF. CDR3 sequence (DNA): TGTGCCAGCAGTGGCCGATGGCGGGAGGAGAACACCGGGGAGCTGTTTTTT.

The J gene is TRBJ2-7, the V gene TRBV10-1; possibly TRBD1 for D (6 bases). V was pared by 6 bases and J by 2 bases, with 14 bases between. Germline V gene sequence: CDR1 WNHNN, CDR2 SYGVQD (reference sequence). The CDR3 is 14 amino acids. CDR3 in amino acids: CASRTGSPTYEQYF. CDR3 nucleotide sequence: TGCGCCAGCAGGACAGGTTCCCCCACCTACGAGCAGTACTTC.

Only a few counts were recorded for this clone. The chain carries TRBV5-4 and TRBJ2-3; 15 positions agree with TRBD2. V shed 4 bases and J 9 bases; nucleotides not matched to a gene: 6. The CDR3 totals 15 residues. CDR1 and CDR2 (germline): SGHNT, YYREEE (reference sequence). CDR3 nucleotides: TGTGCCAGCAGCCCAGGACTAGCGGGGGGGCCGACGCAGTATTTT. It is translated as CASSPGLAGGPTQYF.

The V and J genes are TRBV5-1 and TRBJ2-7; 8 bases agree with TRBD1. The junction had 3 bases not matched to a gene; V was cut back by 0 bases and J by 7 bases. The CDR3 contains 13 residues. From germline, CDR1 is SGHRS and CDR2 YFSETQ. This chain's CDR3 is CASSLGTGWEQYF. The CDR3 region has the DNA TGCGCCAGCAGCTTGGGGACAGGGTGGGAGCAGTACTTC.

This chain joins TRBV19 and TRBJ2-7, with TRBD2 matching 7 bases. V dropped 6 bases and J dropped 3; count of bases not matched to a gene: 5. The germline CDR1 and CDR2 sequences are LNHDA and SQIVND (reference sequence). The CDR3 is 13 amino acids. CDR3 sequence: CASRSGTNYEQYF. The CDR3 region has the DNA TGTGCCAGTAGGAGCGGGACCAACTACGAGCAGTACTTC.

The chain employs TRBV6-5 and TRBJ2-3; the match to TRBD1 covers 8 bases. The CDR3 loop spans 14 amino acids. From germline, CDR1 is MNHEY and CDR2 SVGAGI. J lost 4 bases, V lost 8 bases, and 8 bases had no gene match. The CDR3 bases are TGTGCCAGCGGAGTGGGACAGGATCCAGATACGCAGTATTTT. This encodes CASGVGQDPDTQYF.

The chain uses TRBV12-5 and TRBJ1-6, with D uncertain. This CDR3 has 13 residues. The V and J ends lost 1 base and 7 bases respectively, with 5 bases between them. Germline loops: CDR1 LGHNT, CDR2 FRNRAP. CDR3 protein: CASGLASNSPLHF. As DNA, the CDR3 is TGTGCTAGTGGTTTGGCAAGCAATTCACCCCTCCACTTT.

This CDR3 reads CASSLESAGGYEQYF. Here the CDR3 DNA reads TGTGCCAGCAGCTTGGAGTCCGCGGGGGGCTACGAGCAGTACTTC. This sequence joins TRBV7-2 and TRBJ2-7, with 8 bases that match TRBD2. Germline loops: CDR1 SGHTA, CDR2 FQGNSA. This CDR3 comprises 15 residues. V lost 3 bases, J lost 3 bases, and 7 bases stayed unmatched.

This clone was found a few times. V usage is TRBV19 and J usage is TRBJ1-4; D gene uncertain. This CDR3 contains 14 residues. Trimming removed 5 bases from V and 4 bases from J, with 11 bases in between. Germline CDR1 and CDR2: LNHDA and SQIVND (reference sequence). CDR3 bases: TGTGCCAGTAGTTTGGAGTTCTATAATGAAAAACTGTTTTTT. Its translation: CASSLEFYNEKLFF.

This chain connects TRBV10-2 to TRBJ2-3, with 9 bases aligning to TRBD1. V shed 6 bases and J 0 bases; nucleotides not matched to a gene: 13. Germline loops: CDR1 WSHSY, CDR2 SAAADI. The CDR3 is 18 residues long. CDR3 coding DNA: TGCGCCAGCAGGATGGGACAGGGAGGGTCTCGTAGCACAGATACGCAGTATTTT. Translation gives CASRMGQGGSRSTDTQYF.

The chain links TRBV7-2 to TRBJ2-5; TRBD2 matches at 9 bases. Germline CDR1 and CDR2: SGHTA and FQGNSA. V shed 5 bases, J shed 5 bases, and the junction held 12 bases outside the gene matches. The CDR3 loop spans 16 amino acids. DNA for the CDR3: TGTGCCAGCAGCCCACTCTTCGCGGGAGGGGGGGAGACCCAGTACTTC. Translation gives CASSPLFAGGGETQYF.

The rearrangement joins TRBV30 to TRBJ2-5, with 10 bases aligning to TRBD1. Germline CDR1 and CDR2: GTSNPN and SVGIG (reference sequence). Unmatched junction bases numbered 3, after V lost 3 bases and J lost 5 bases. The CDR3 has 13 residues. CDR3 DNA sequence: TGTGCCTGGAGGACAGGGGGCGTCGAGACCCAGTACTTC. It translates to CAWRTGGVETQYF.

The chain is built from TRBV5-1 and TRBJ2-1, with 7 nucleotides matching TRBD2. Germline V CDR1 and CDR2: SGHRS, YFSETQ. J was trimmed by 2 bases and V by 3 bases; bases with no gene match: 8. The CDR3 sequence is 16 residues long. The DNA of the CDR3 is TGCGCCAGCAGCTCGTCCGGGACTACTCCCTACAATGAGCAGTTCTTC. It yields the protein CASSSSGTTPYNEQFF.

This clone appeared once. CDR3 DNA sequence: TGTGCCAGCAGCCAACAAGACAGACCGAGCTCCTACAATGAGCAGTTCTTC. It specifies CASSQQDRPSSYNEQFF. The gene calls are TRBV5-5 and TRBJ2-1, with D possibly being TRBD1 (5 bases). The CDR3 consists of 17 residues. Germline CDR1 SGHKS, CDR2 YYEKEE (reference sequence). V was pared by 4 bases and J by 0 bases, with 17 bases between.

The gene calls are TRBV7-2 and TRBJ2-1, with D possibly matching TRBD2 (7 bases). Germline assignment: CDR1 SGHTA and CDR2 FQGNSA. Trimming stripped 11 bases from V and 5 bases from J, with 19 bases between. This CDR3 has 14 amino acids. The CDR3, as DNA: TGTGCCTCCCGGGGGGCTAGCGCTCACAATGAGCAGTTCTTC. Its translation: CASRGASAHNEQFF.

In this sample, this clone turned up a few times. The CDR3 DNA is TGTGCCAGCAGTCCTGCCGGGGATGTGGAATACGAGCAGTACTTC. Amino acid sequence: CASSPAGDVEYEQYF. The chain recombines TRBV28 with TRBJ2-7, with a tentative D call TRBD2 (5 bases). Germline V gives CDR1 MDHEN, CDR2 SYDVKM. Trimming removed 5 bases at V and 4 bases at J, with 18 bases between. The CDR3 runs to 15 residues. The entire variable domain, with the rest obtained from reference TRBV28 and TRBJ2-7, is as follows: DVKVTQSSRYLVKRTGEKVFLECVQDMDHENMFWYRQDPGLGLRLIYFSYDVKMKEKGDIPEGYSVSREKKERFSLILESASTNQTSMYLCASSPAGDVEYEQYFGPGTRLTVT.

This clone appeared once. The chain has TRBV4-3 and TRBJ2-7; D perhaps matches TRBD2 (5 bases). This CDR3 contains 11 residues. CDR1 and CDR2 from the germline V gene are LGHNA and YSLEER. V lost 3 bases to trimming and J lost 7 bases, with 7 bases between them. The CDR3 coding sequence is TGCGCCAGCAGCCACGGGGAAGAGCAGTACTTC. This gives the protein CASSHGEEQYF.

This clone was seen a handful of times. This chain uses TRBV29-1 with TRBJ1-1; TRBD1 matches at 8 bases. V shed 3 bases and J 2 bases; nucleotides not matched to a gene: 5. The CDR3 has 14 residues. Germline assignment: CDR1 SQVTM and CDR2 ANQGSEA. The CDR3 sequence: CSVDDRGFNTEAFF. As DNA, the CDR3 is TGCAGCGTTGATGACAGGGGCTTCAACACTGAAGCTTTCTTT.

This rearrangement joins TRBV6-1 to TRBJ1-2, with D perhaps matching TRBD1 (6 bases). The CDR3 consists of 14 residues. CDR1 is MNHNS and CDR2 is SASEGT in the germline V gene. Trimming took 5 bases from V and 5 from J, leaving 15 bases between them. This CDR3 is CASSYGGGFYGYTF. DNA of the CDR3: TGTGCCAGCAGTTATGGGGGGGGCTTTTATGGCTACACCTTC.

V gene TRBV6-1 combines with J gene TRBJ1-2; no clear D. CDR3 length: 12 residues. Germline CDR1 reads MNHNS; CDR2 reads SASEGT. V lost 4 bases and J lost 5, with 8 bases in between. DNA of the CDR3: TGTGCCAGCAGTGGTGAGGAGTATGGCTACACCTTC. This gives the protein CASSGEEYGYTF.

The chain carries TRBV28 and TRBJ2-7, with D hard to call. From germline, CDR1 is MDHEN and CDR2 SYDVKM. CDR3 size: 12 residues. V gave up 2 bases and J gave up 4 bases, with 6 bases separating them. The CDR3 loop reads CASSLTQYEQYF. For the CDR3, the DNA is TGTGCCAGCAGTTTAACACAGTACGAGCAGTACTTC.

This chain uses TRBV7-2 with TRBJ2-2; TRBD2 matches at 13 bases. V was clipped by 4 bases and J by 7 bases; unmatched bases: 6. Germline CDR1 and CDR2: SGHTA and FQGNSA. The CDR3 contains 16 residues. As DNA, the CDR3 is TGTGCCAGCAGCTCACTAGCGGGGGGGCTCGGCGGGGAGCTGTTTTTT. This codes for CASSSLAGGLGGELFF.

The V gene is TRBV4-1, the J gene TRBJ1-5, with a possible D match to TRBD1 (6 bases). Trimming left V 1 base short and J 5 bases short, with 18 bases between. Germline-derived CDR1 and CDR2 are MGHRA and YSYEKL. CDR3 size: 17 residues. The CDR3 sequence: CASSQAVGGGRDQPQHF. In DNA, the CDR3 is TGCGCCAGCAGCCAAGCCGTCGGGGGCGGGAGAGATCAGCCCCAGCATTTT.

This clone was counted a few times. The V gene is TRBV5-1, the J gene TRBJ2-5; 10 bases map to TRBD2. Losses at the gene ends were 4 bases for V and 3 bases for J; bases not matched to a gene: 6. Per the germline V gene, CDR1 is SGHRS and CDR2 is YFSETQ. The CDR3 is 15 residues long. The CDR3 DNA follows: TGCGCCAGCAGCCCGCCGCTAGCGGGAGAAGAGACCCAGTACTTC. This gives the protein CASSPPLAGEETQYF.

This clone was found once. The genes are TRBV6-5 and TRBJ2-3; 8 bases are a match to TRBD2. V was pared by 5 bases and J by 6 bases, with 10 bases of the junction left unmatched. The CDR3 covers 15 residues. Germline values: CDR1 MNHEY, CDR2 SVGAGI. The CDR3 bases are TGTGCCAGCAGTCCCGTAGCGGGGAGTGCTGATACGCAGTATTTT. This sequence encodes CASSPVAGSADTQYF.